The 8 T cell receptor beta chains given below trace back to one sample, sequenced in a study of pediatric ulcerative colitis. The table came from immunoSEQ multiplex PCR; TCRdb's copy has only in-frame clones and leaves some out. Of about 36,000 clones in the sample, around 78% were seen once. The sequenced sample was blood. Source of these receptors: a girl aged 5-17 years with moderate ulcerative colitis.

The genes are TRBV7-3 and TRBJ2-3; 8 bases line up with TRBD2. V dropped 1 base and J dropped 2; count of bases not matched to a gene: 5. The CDR3 runs to 16 residues. CDR1 and CDR2 (germline): SGHTA, FQGTGA. The CDR3 here is CASSLRGGGSTDTQYF. The CDR3 region has the DNA TGTGCCAGCAGCTTAAGAGGCGGGGGGTCCACAGATACGCAGTATTTT.

The CDR3 region is CASSKTAGLAGESEQYF. In DNA, the CDR3 is TGTGCCAGTAGTAAAACCGCGGGACTAGCGGGAGAAAGCGAGCAGTACTTC. This chain uses TRBV19 with TRBJ2-7; 14 positions agree with TRBD2. CDR1 is LNHDA, CDR2 SQIVND, per germline (reference sequence). V lost 4 bases to trimming and J lost 6 bases; unmatched junction nucleotides: 11. This CDR3 is built from 17 residues. Complete variable domain (other parts from reference TRBV19 and TRBJ2-7): DGGITQSPKYLFRKEGQNVTLSCEQNLNHDAMYWYRQDPGQGLRLIYYSQIVNDFQKGDIAEGYSVSREKKESFPLTVTSAQKNPTAFYLCASSKTAGLAGESEQYFGPGTRLTVT.

The gene calls are TRBV28 and TRBJ2-7; 8 bases map to TRBD1. The CDR3 totals 13 residues. The J segment lost 3 bases and the V segment lost 5 bases, leaving 3 bases of the junction unmatched. Germline-derived CDR1 and CDR2 are MDHEN and SYDVKM. This chain's CDR3 is CASSRTGRYEQYF. In DNA form, the CDR3 reads TGTGCCAGCAGTCGGACAGGGCGCTACGAGCAGTACTTC.

The CDR3 reads CASSGTGTGFGNQPQHF. Here the CDR3 DNA reads TGTGCCAGCAGTGGCACCGGGACAGGTTTCGGCAATCAGCCCCAGCATTTT. The chain links TRBV28 to TRBJ1-5; 8 positions agree with TRBD1. Per germline, CDR1 MDHEN and CDR2 SYDVKM. The CDR3 contains 17 residues. J gave up 2 bases and V 5 bases, and 11 bases lay outside the gene matches.

V is TRBV7-8 and J is TRBJ2-7, with 9 nucleotides matching TRBD1. The V gene's germline CDR1 is SGHVS and CDR2 FQNEAQ. This CDR3 is 15 amino acids long. Losses at the gene ends were 5 bases for V and 3 bases for J; bases not matched to a gene: 8. The CDR3 protein is CASSPLGTGFYEQYF. The CDR3 DNA reads as TGTGCCAGCAGCCCCCTTGGGACAGGGTTCTACGAGCAGTACTTC.

This clone was counted once. The V call is TRBV30, the J call TRBJ1-2, with D hard to call. CDR1 is GTSNPN, CDR2 SVGIG, per germline (reference sequence). The CDR3 is 15 residues long. V was pared by 0 bases and J by 5 bases, with 16 bases between. CDR3 amino acids: CAWSVRRESPYGYTF. DNA for the CDR3: TGTGCCTGGAGTGTACGGCGGGAATCACCTTATGGCTACACCTTC.

The chain is built from TRBV9 and TRBJ2-7; 7 positions match TRBD1. The length of the CDR3 is 14 residues. V lost 4 bases, J lost 2 bases, and 6 bases stayed unmatched. The germline CDR1 and CDR2 sequences are SGDLS and YYNGEE. The CDR3 is CASSPLTGAYEQYF. CDR3 coding DNA: TGTGCCAGCAGCCCGCTCACAGGGGCCTACGAGCAGTACTTC.

The rearrangement links TRBV14 to TRBJ2-2; 7 bases fit TRBD2. CDR3 size: 16 residues. Germline CDR1 is SGHDN and CDR2 is FVKESK. The junction had 9 bases not matched to a gene; V was cut back by 4 bases and J by 4 bases. CDR3 sequence reads: CASSPQTSLGTGELFF. CDR3 in DNA: TGTGCCAGCAGCCCACAGACTAGCCTGGGCACCGGGGAGCTGTTTTTT.